This is a list of T cell receptor beta chains from one sample in a study of blood T cell repertoires in COVID-19. This table comes from immunoSEQ multiplex PCR, and its TCRdb copy is limited to in-frame clones, with some not included. The table lists approximately 180,000 clones, 85% to 90% of them singletons. Material for sequencing was peripheral blood. The receptor set was obtained from an older woman with COVID-19, enrolled during active disease. The CDR3 runs from the conserved cysteine through the conserved F or W. D genes are given only for firm matches. Not all rows give a size; the values are once, few, many and, for expanded clones, a class.

CDR3 protein | CDR3 DNA | CDR3 length | D gene | clone size | J gene | V gene
CASRGTTNSPLHF | TGTGCCAGCAGAGGGACAACAAATTCACCCCTCCACTTT | 13 | - | - | TRBJ1-6 | TRBV2
CASSYGQHNEKLFF | TGTGCCAGCAGTTATGGACAGCATAATGAAAAACTGTTTTTT | 14 | - | - | TRBJ1-4 | TRBV6-5
CATGLADEQYF | TGTGCCACCGGACTAGCGGATGAGCAGTACTTC | 11 | TRBD2 | - | TRBJ2-7 | TRBV6-5
CAWSARSNQPQHF | TGTGCCTGGAGTGCACGCAGTAATCAGCCCCAGCATTTT | 13 | - | - | TRBJ1-5 | TRBV30
CASSFTGTGGWNEQFF | TGCGCCAGCAGCTTTACCGGGACAGGGGGGTGGAATGAGCAGTTCTTC | 16 | TRBD1 | - | TRBJ2-1 | TRBV5-1
CASSRGTFYEQYF | TGCGCCAGCAGCCGGGGAACATTCTACGAGCAGTACTTC | 13 | - | - | TRBJ2-7 | TRBV5-1
CASSGDSPSTDTQYF | TGTGCCAGCTCAGGGGACAGCCCCAGCACAGATACGCAGTATTTT | 15 | TRBD1 | - | TRBJ2-3 | TRBV18
CASSRLAGAPYEQYF | TGTGCCAGCAGCAGACTAGCGGGGGCCCCCTACGAGCAGTACTTC | 15 | TRBD2 | once | TRBJ2-7 | TRBV6-2/TRBV6-3
CASSTNSGGFTGYTF | TGTGCCAGCAGTACTAATTCTGGGGGCTTCACTGGCTACACCTTC | 15 | - | - | TRBJ1-2 | TRBV6-5
CAWSVLAEEEAFF | TGTGCCTGGAGTGTATTGGCAGAAGAAGAAGCTTTCTTT | 13 | - | - | TRBJ1-1 | TRBV30
CASSLGGAPDTQYF | TGTGCCAGCAGCTTAGGTGGGGCCCCAGATACGCAGTATTTT | 14 | - | - | TRBJ2-3 | TRBV7-3
CASSRSRTVAGRFF | TGTGCCAGCAGCCGTTCAAGGACGGTAGCGGGACGCTTCTTC | 14 | TRBD2 | - | TRBJ2-1 | TRBV14
CAISEGTGDTEAFF | TGTGCCATCAGTGAGGGGACAGGGGATACTGAAGCTTTCTTT | 14 | TRBD1 | - | TRBJ1-1 | TRBV10-3
CASSRDIPRGGSEQYF | TGTGCCAGCAGCCGGGATATCCCCCGGGGTGGAAGCGAGCAGTACTTC | 16 | - | - | TRBJ2-7 | TRBV11-3
CASSGSRQGETQYF | TGCGCCAGCAGCGGGTCTCGACAGGGGGAGACCCAGTACTTC | 14 | TRBD1 | - | TRBJ2-5 | TRBV5-1
CASSSTTGDTEAFF | TGCGCCAGCAGCTCTACAACAGGGGACACTGAAGCTTTCTTT | 14 | TRBD1 | - | TRBJ1-1 | TRBV5-1
CATVAGTSGIETQYF | TGTGCCACAGTAGCGGGGACTAGCGGGATTGAGACCCAGTACTTC | 15 | TRBD2 | - | TRBJ2-5 | TRBV19
CASSAMDSIGTGELFF | TGTGCCAGCAGCGCCATGGACTCAATCGGGACCGGGGAGCTGTTTTTT | 16 | - | - | TRBJ2-2 | TRBV7-3
CASTPPPGTSGYNEQFF | TGTGCCAGCACCCCTCCTCCAGGGACTAGCGGGTACAATGAGCAGTTCTTC | 17 | TRBD2 | - | TRBJ2-1 | TRBV6-2/TRBV6-3
CASSVGTGAGGYTF | TGCGCCAGCAGCGTCGGGACAGGGGCTGGAGGCTACACCTTC | 14 | TRBD1 | - | TRBJ1-2 | TRBV5-1
CASSPGQGPSYGYTF | TGTGCCAGCAGCCCCGGACAGGGGCCTAGCTATGGCTACACCTTC | 15 | TRBD1 | - | TRBJ1-2 | TRBV7-9
CASSSPLQDRGNEKLFF | TGTGCCAGCAGCTCTCCCCTGCAGGACAGGGGTAATGAAAAACTGTTTTTT | 17 | TRBD1 | - | TRBJ1-4 | TRBV7-9
CASSQTPGHTYEQYF | TGCGCCAGCAGCCAGACGCCGGGACATACTTACGAGCAGTACTTC | 15 | - | once | TRBJ2-7 | TRBV4-3
CAKSPTGFGYTF | TGTGCCAAGAGCCCGACAGGTTTTGGCTACACCTTC | 12 | - | many | TRBJ1-2 | TRBV2
CASRPSGDTQYF | TGTGCCAGCAGGCCCAGCGGAGATACGCAGTATTTT | 12 | - | - | TRBJ2-3 | TRBV11-2
CASTEGVNGELFF | TGTGCCAGCACTGAGGGGGTGAACGGGGAGCTGTTTTTT | 13 | - | once | TRBJ2-2 | TRBV7-9
CASSQDMRIATEAFF | TGTGCCAGCAGCCAAGATATGCGGATCGCGACTGAAGCTTTCTTT | 15 | - | - | TRBJ1-1 | TRBV3-1/TRBV3-2
CASRFTDRSVNQPQHF | TGTGCCAGCAGATTTACGGACAGGTCGGTCAATCAGCCCCAGCATTTT | 16 | TRBD1 | - | TRBJ1-5 | TRBV6-6
CASSSSRDRDRTGELFF | TGTGCCAGCAGTTCCAGCCGGGACAGGGACCGGACCGGGGAGCTGTTTTTT | 17 | - | few | TRBJ2-2 | TRBV21-1
CASRSTFNQPQHF | TGTGCCAGTAGAAGCACTTTCAATCAGCCCCAGCATTTT | 13 | - | - | TRBJ1-5 | TRBV28
CASSLGGLEVWEQYF | TGCGCCAGCAGCCTGGGCGGACTAGAGGTGTGGGAGCAGTACTTC | 15 | TRBD2 | - | TRBJ2-7 | TRBV5-1
CASISGPTNEQFF | TGTGCCAGCATTAGCGGTCCTACGAATGAGCAGTTCTTC | 13 | - | - | TRBJ2-1 | TRBV25-1
CASSLSGSSGANVLTF | TGTGCCAGCAGCTTGTCAGGGTCCTCTGGGGCCAACGTCCTGACTTTC | 16 | - | - | TRBJ2-6 | TRBV5-5
CASSRVTGGITEAFF | TGTGCCAGCAGCAGAGTGACAGGGGGGATCACTGAAGCTTTCTTT | 15 | TRBD1 | once | TRBJ1-1 | TRBV7-2
CASSPWGQGYHEQYF | TGTGCCAGCTCACCGTGGGGACAGGGGTACCACGAGCAGTACTTC | 15 | TRBD1 | - | TRBJ2-7 | TRBV18
CASRPELSNEKLFF | TGTGCCAGCAGGCCGGAGCTATCTAATGAAAAACTGTTTTTT | 14 | - | - | TRBJ1-4 | TRBV2
CASSLSSASGNNEQFF | TGTGCCAGCAGCCTTAGCTCGGCTAGCGGGAACAATGAGCAGTTCTTC | 16 | TRBD2 | - | TRBJ2-1 | TRBV7-2
CASSLKGLVYSYEQYF | TGTGCCAGCAGCTTAAAGGGACTAGTTTACTCCTACGAGCAGTACTTC | 16 | TRBD2 | - | TRBJ2-7 | TRBV6-2/TRBV6-3
CASSTNIQGKGRNTIYF | TGTGCCAGCAGTACGAATATACAGGGAAAAGGGAGAAACACCATATATTTT | 17 | - | - | TRBJ1-3 | TRBV28
CATSDLSGTGWNEQYF | TGTGCCACCAGTGATTTGTCCGGGACAGGGTGGAACGAGCAGTACTTC | 16 | TRBD1 | - | TRBJ2-7 | TRBV24-1
CASTDRSISGANVLTF | TGTGCCAGTACGGACAGGAGCATATCTGGGGCCAACGTCCTGACTTTC | 16 | TRBD1 | - | TRBJ2-6 | TRBV19
CASSPRDFISGNTIYF | TGTGCCAGCAGCCCTCGGGACTTCATCTCTGGAAACACCATATATTTT | 16 | - | - | TRBJ1-3 | TRBV9
CASSLSGMRDTQYF | TGTGCCAGCAGCCTATCAGGGATGAGAGATACGCAGTATTTT | 14 | - | once | TRBJ2-3 | TRBV5-4
CSVGTGGYYGYTF | TGCAGCGTTGGGACAGGAGGGTACTATGGCTACACCTTC | 13 | TRBD1 | - | TRBJ1-2 | TRBV29-1
CATSDLEGAGTEAFF | TGTGCCACCAGTGATTTGGAGGGTGCGGGCACTGAAGCTTTCTTT | 15 | - | - | TRBJ1-1 | TRBV24-1
CASSKGHVKMAFF | TGTGCCAGCAGCAAAGGACATGTCAAGATGGCTTTCTTT | 13 | - | - | TRBJ1-1 | TRBV28
CTSSGLAGVAYNEQFF | TGTACCAGCAGTGGACTAGCGGGAGTGGCCTACAATGAGCAGTTCTTC | 16 | TRBD2 | - | TRBJ2-1 | TRBV6-4
CATSDPLVGETQYF | TGTGCCACCAGTGACCCTCTAGTTGGAGAGACCCAGTACTTC | 14 | - | - | TRBJ2-5 | TRBV24-1
CASTKTSGRGRVLGELFF | TGTGCCAGCACAAAGACTAGCGGGAGAGGGAGGGTACTTGGGGAGCTGTTTTTT | 18 | - | - | TRBJ2-2 | TRBV21-1
CAWRGQENQPQHF | TGTGCCTGGAGGGGACAGGAGAATCAGCCCCAGCATTTT | 13 | TRBD1 | - | TRBJ1-5 | TRBV30
CASRRDRGRYEQYF | TGTGCCAGCAGGCGGGACAGGGGAAGGTACGAGCAGTACTTC | 14 | TRBD1 | - | TRBJ2-7 | TRBV27